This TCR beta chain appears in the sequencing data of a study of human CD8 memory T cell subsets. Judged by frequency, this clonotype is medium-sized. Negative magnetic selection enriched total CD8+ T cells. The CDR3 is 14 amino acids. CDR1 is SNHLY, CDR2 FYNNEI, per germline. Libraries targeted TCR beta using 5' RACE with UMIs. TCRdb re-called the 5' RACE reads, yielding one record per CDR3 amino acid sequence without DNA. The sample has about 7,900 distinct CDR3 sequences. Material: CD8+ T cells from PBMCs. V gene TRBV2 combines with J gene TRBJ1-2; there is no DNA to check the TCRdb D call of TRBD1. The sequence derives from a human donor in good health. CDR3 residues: CASTDPGQDYGYTF.